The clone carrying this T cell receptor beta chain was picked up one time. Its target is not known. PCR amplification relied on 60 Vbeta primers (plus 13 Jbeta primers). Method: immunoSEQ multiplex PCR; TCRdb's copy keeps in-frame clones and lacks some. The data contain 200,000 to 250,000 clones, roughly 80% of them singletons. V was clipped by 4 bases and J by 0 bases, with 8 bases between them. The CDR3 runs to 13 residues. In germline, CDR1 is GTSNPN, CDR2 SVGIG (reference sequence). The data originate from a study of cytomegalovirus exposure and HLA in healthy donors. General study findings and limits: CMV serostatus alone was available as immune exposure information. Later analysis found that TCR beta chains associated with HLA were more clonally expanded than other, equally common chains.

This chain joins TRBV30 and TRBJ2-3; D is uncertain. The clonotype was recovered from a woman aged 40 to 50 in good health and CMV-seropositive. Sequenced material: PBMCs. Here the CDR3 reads CAWNSGSTDTQYF. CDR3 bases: TGTGCCTGGAACTCAGGCAGCACAGATACGCAGTATTTT. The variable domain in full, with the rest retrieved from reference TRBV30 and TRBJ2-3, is SQTIHQWPATLVQPVGSPLSLECTVEGTSNPNLYWYRQAAGRGLQLLFYSVGIGQISSEVPQNLSASRPQDRQFILSSKKLLLSDSGFYLCAWNSGSTDTQYFGPGTRLTVL.